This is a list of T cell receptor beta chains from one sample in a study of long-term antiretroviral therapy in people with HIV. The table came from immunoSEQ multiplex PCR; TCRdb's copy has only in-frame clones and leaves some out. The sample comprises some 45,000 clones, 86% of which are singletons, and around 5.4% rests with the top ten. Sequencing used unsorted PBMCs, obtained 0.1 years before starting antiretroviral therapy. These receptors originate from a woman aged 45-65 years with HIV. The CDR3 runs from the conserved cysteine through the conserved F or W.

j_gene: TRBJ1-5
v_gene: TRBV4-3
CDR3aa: CASSQERTGTDQPQHF

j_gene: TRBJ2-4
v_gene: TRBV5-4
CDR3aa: CASSPDQGAKNIQYF

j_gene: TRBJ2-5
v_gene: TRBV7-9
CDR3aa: CASSFTGLAGEETQYF

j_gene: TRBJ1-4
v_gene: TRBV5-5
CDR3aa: CASSLGQVESEKLFF

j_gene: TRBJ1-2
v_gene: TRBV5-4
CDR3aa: CASSLVSNYGYTF

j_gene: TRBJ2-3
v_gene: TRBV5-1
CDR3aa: CASSLGQGVGDTQYF

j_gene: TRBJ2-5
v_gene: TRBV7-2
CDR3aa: CASSFGQVERETQYF

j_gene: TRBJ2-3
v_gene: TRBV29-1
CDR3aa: CSVEEGGSTDTQYF

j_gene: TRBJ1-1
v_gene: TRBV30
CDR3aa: CAWQTGSTEAFF

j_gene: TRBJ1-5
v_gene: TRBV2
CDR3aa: CASSEGSFWEGYQPQHF

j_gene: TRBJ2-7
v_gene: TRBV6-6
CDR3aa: CASSYDVYEQYF

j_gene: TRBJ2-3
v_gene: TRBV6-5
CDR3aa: CASSPYRVHTQYF

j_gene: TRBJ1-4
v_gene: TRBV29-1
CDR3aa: CSVLENEKLFF